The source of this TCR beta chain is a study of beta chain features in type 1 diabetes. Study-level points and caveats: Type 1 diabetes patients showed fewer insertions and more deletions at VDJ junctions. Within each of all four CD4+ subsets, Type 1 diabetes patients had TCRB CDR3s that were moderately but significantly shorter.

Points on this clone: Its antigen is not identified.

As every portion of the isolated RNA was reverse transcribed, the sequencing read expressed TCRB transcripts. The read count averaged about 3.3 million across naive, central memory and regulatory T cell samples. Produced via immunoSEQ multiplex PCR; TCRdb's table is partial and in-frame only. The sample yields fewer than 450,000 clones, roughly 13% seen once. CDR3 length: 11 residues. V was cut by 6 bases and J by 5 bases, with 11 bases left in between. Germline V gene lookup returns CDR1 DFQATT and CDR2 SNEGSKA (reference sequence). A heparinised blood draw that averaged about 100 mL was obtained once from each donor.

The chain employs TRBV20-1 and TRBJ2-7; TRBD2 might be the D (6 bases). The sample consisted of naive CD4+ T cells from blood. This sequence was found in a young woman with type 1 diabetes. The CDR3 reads CSAPWGDEQYV. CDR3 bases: TGCAGTGCCCCCTGGGGGGACGAGCAGTACGTC.